A single sample gave rise to the 4 T cell receptor beta chains below, sequenced in a study of blood T cell repertoires in COVID-19. Assay used: immunoSEQ multiplex PCR; TCRdb lists only in-frame clones, some missing. The sample has 250,000 or so clones, 84% seen once. Sequenced sample: PBMCs or T cells enriched from blood (not recorded which). The receptors stem from a middle-aged man who had recovered from COVID-19.

The chain uses TRBV2 and TRBJ2-7; D is possibly TRBD1 (7 bases). The CDR3 length is 13 residues. In germline, CDR1 is SNHLY, CDR2 FYNNEI. CDR3 in DNA: TGTGCTATCCTTCAGGGGGGATCCTACGAGCAGTACTTC. Translation: CAILQGGSYEQYF.

J is TRBJ2-7 and V is TRBV4-1, with D possibly being TRBD1 (5 bases). Germline CDR1 and CDR2: MGHRA and YSYEKL. Trimming stripped 1 base from V and 1 base from J, with 8 bases between. This CDR3 contains 14 residues. CDR3 nucleotide sequence: TGCGCCAGCAGCCAAGGACAGACATCCTACGAGCAGTACTTC. The encoded protein is CASSQGQTSYEQYF.

The chain combines TRBV3-1 (or the pseudogene TRBV3-2) with TRBJ2-3; D is ambiguous. Trimming shortened V by 4 bases and J by 2 bases, and 16 bases separated the two germline ends. This CDR3 has 16 amino acids. Germline lookup yields CDR1 LGHDT and CDR2 YNNKEL (reference sequence). As DNA, the CDR3 is TGTGCCAGCAGCCCAGGTCTACAGACGAACACAGATACGCAGTATTTT. Amino acids: CASSPGLQTNTDTQYF.

This clone has a handful of counts. V usage is TRBV6-6 and J usage is TRBJ2-7; no firm D call. The V end lost 10 bases, the J end lost 7 bases, and 8 bases lay between the germline ends. This CDR3 is 9 amino acids long. From germline, CDR1 is MNHNY and CDR2 SVGAGI (reference sequence). The CDR3 loop is CAKTWEQYF. The CDR3 DNA follows: TGTGCCAAAACTTGGGAGCAGTACTTC.